A selection of T cell receptor beta chains follows, all from one sample in a study of technical replicates of blood from a few donors. The assay was immunoSEQ multiplex PCR, and TCRdb's table has in-frame clones only and misses some. The table has about 80,000 clones, roughly 98% seen once; the top ten hold approximately 0.15%. The material sequenced was T cells isolated from PBMCs. The origin of the receptors is a human donor in good health. Both conserved end residues are part of each CDR3. The D gene is left open where the match is weak. Size is stated for part of the rows, as once, few or many counts, or as a class when the clone is expanded.

d_gene	v_gene	j_gene	len	abundance	CDR3aa	CDR3nt
.	TRBV15	TRBJ1-5	15	.	CATSREGQTRQPQHF	TGTGCCACCAGCAGAGAGGGACAAACTAGGCAGCCCCAGCATTTT
TRBD1	TRBV19	TRBJ1-2	15	.	CASNPQGASIYGYTF	TGTGCCAGTAACCCACAGGGGGCGAGTATCTATGGCTACACCTTC
TRBD1	TRBV6-1	TRBJ1-2	19	once	CASSAEYITGGLQNYGYTF	TGTGCCAGCAGTGCCGAATATATAACAGGGGGCCTTCAGAACTATGGCTACACCTTC
.	TRBV5-1	TRBJ1-1	13	.	CASSPQGNTEAFF	TGCGCCAGCAGCCCCCAGGGGAACACTGAAGCTTTCTTT
.	TRBV27	TRBJ2-7	15	.	CASSLSGGYSYEQYF	TGTGCCAGCAGTTTATCCGGGGGATACTCCTACGAGCAGTACTTC
.	TRBV14	TRBJ2-5	12	.	CASGGTAGTQYF	TGTGCCAGCGGGGGGACAGCCGGGACCCAGTACTTC
.	TRBV6-5	TRBJ1-5	15	.	CASSYSSQGGQPQHF	TGTGCCAGCAGTTACTCCTCGCAGGGCGGCCAGCCCCAGCATTTT
TRBD1	TRBV30	TRBJ1-2	14	.	CAWKSQGLVYGYTF	TGTGCCTGGAAGTCACAGGGGTTGGTCTATGGCTACACCTTC
.	TRBV4-1	TRBJ1-2	14	.	CASSFTGSGYGYTF	TGCGCCAGCAGCTTTACAGGGTCGGGCTATGGCTACACCTTC
TRBD2	TRBV4-2	TRBJ2-1	19	.	CASSQIMAESGSLDNEQFF	TGTGCCAGCAGCCAAATCATGGCGGAAAGCGGGAGTCTTGACAATGAGCAGTTCTTC
.	TRBV4-1	TRBJ2-7	16	.	CASSQQGLGISYEQYF	TGCGCCAGCAGCCAGCAGGGTTTGGGTATTTCTTACGAGCAGTACTTC
.	TRBV30	TRBJ1-3	18	.	CAWSRGLQVGYSGNTIYF	TGTGCCTGGTCACGCGGGCTTCAGGTCGGATACTCTGGAAACACCATATATTTT
TRBD1	TRBV4-1	TRBJ1-5	15	.	CASSPYRGLDQPQHF	TGCGCCAGCAGCCCATACAGGGGACTAGACCAGCCCCAGCATTTT
.	TRBV10-1	TRBJ2-2	13	.	CASRAGGTGELFF	TGCGCCAGCAGGGCAGGGGGGACCGGGGAGCTGTTTTTT
.	TRBV5-1	TRBJ2-1	14	.	CASSFLSLYNEQFF	TGCGCCAGCAGCTTTCTATCCCTCTACAATGAGCAGTTCTTC
.	TRBV7-7	TRBJ2-7	14	.	CASSPSGKPYEQYF	TGTGCCAGCAGCCCCTCCGGGAAACCCTACGAGCAGTACTTC
.	TRBV4-1	TRBJ1-1	13	.	CASSQGRNTEAFF	TGCGCCAGCAGCCAAGGCAGGAACACTGAAGCTTTCTTT
.	TRBV5-1	TRBJ2-7	15	.	CASSLARGAVREQYF	TGCGCCAGCAGCTTGGCCAGGGGCGCGGTGCGCGAGCAGTACTTC
.	TRBV5-4	TRBJ2-3	15	once	CASSLGGRGRDTQYF	TGTGCCAGCAGCTTGGGGGGGCGGGGGAGAGATACGCAGTATTTT
.	TRBV5-1	TRBJ2-1	11	.	CASSSPSEQFF	TGCGCCAGCAGCTCCCCTTCTGAGCAGTTCTTC
TRBD2	TRBV7-8	TRBJ2-7	15	.	CASSPKRGGPFEQYF	TGTGCCAGCAGCCCGAAGCGGGGGGGCCCGTTCGAGCAGTACTTC